This T cell receptor beta chain was obtained from a study of T cell repertoires in cytomegalovirus infection. This clonotype came up a few times. Antigen specificity is unknown. Losses at the gene ends were 6 bases for V and 7 bases for J; bases not matched to a gene: 7. Germline V gene lookup returns CDR1 SGHTA and CDR2 FQGNSA. The CDR3 runs 15 residues. One entry per CDR3 protein, called by TCRdb with MiXCR from the reads. Of over 250,000 distinct CDR3 sequences listed, approximately 22% are singletons. The TCR sequence derives from a human donor in good health (CMV status not recorded). Some clones in this sample may be carry-over from other donors' samples. The chain joins TRBV7-2 to TRBJ1-5; 12 bases fit TRBD1. This specimen consisted of cultured PBMCs, obtained from culture after CMV antigen stimulation. Here the CDR3 DNA reads TGTGCCAGCAGTCCGGGACAGGGGGCGCGCCAGCCCCAGCATTTT. Protein sequence: CASSPGQGARQPQHF.